This T cell receptor beta chain comes out of a study of identifying expanded T cells in peripheral blood. Study conclusions and caveats: Approximately two-week clone count variance significantly increased as total template count grew. Technical replicates showed roughly 1.2 changed clones; approximately 2 weeks about 16.4; four weeks 19.

As concerns this clone: Its antigen is still unknown.

No infections or other immune events were documented during collection. The data were produced by immunoSEQ multiplex PCR, yet TCRdb's version contains in-frame clones alone and is incomplete. The repertoire holds some 75,000 clones, with roughly 90% as singletons. Input material: blood. The sequence came from a person between 18 and 70 years old in good health.

The CDR3 loop reads CASSLGYGTDTQYF. In nucleotides, the CDR3 is TGTGCCAGCAGCCTGGGGTATGGCACAGATACGCAGTATTTT. The chain recombines TRBV2 with TRBJ2-3; D is unresolved. Trimming took 6 bases from V and 1 from J, leaving 11 bases between them. CDR3 length equals 14 residues. Germline V gene sequence: CDR1 SNHLY, CDR2 FYNNEI.